This TCR beta chain was identified in a study of patients and donors after allogeneic stem cell transplantation. One entry per CDR3 protein, called by TCRdb with MiXCR from the RT-PCR reads. The sample lists roughly 180,000 distinct CDR3 sequences, roughly two fifths occurring once. Trimming stripped 3 bases from V and 0 bases from J, with 6 bases between. The CDR3 spans 15 residues. This TCR was sampled from a human donor who was either an allogeneic HSCT recipient or a stem cell or donor lymphocyte infusion donor (not recorded which). It is not recorded whose cells these are; they may come from a transplant donor. Sample: blood, either unsorted or a sorted T cell fraction (not recorded which). The rearrangement joins TRBV12-3 or TRBV12-4 to TRBJ2-6, with D unclear. The DNA for the CDR3 is TGTGCCAGCAGTTTCCATAGCTCTGGGGCCAACGTCCTGACTTTC. Its translation: CASSFHSSGANVLTF.